Each of the 21 T cell receptor beta chains below was sequenced from the same sample in a study of blood T cell repertoires in COVID-19. Clones were sequenced by immunoSEQ multiplex PCR, and TCRdb holds only the in-frame ones, with some missing. The sample includes 250,000 to 300,000 clones, 88% of them seen just once. Sequencing used peripheral blood. The origin of the receptors is a woman in her thirties who had recovered from COVID-19.

This clone was found many times. The chain has TRBV19 and TRBJ2-1; 7 bases agree with TRBD2. Germline CDR1 and CDR2: LNHDA and SQIVND (reference sequence). V lost 10 bases and J lost 0; bases outside the gene matches: 9. The CDR3 has 15 residues. CDR3 region: CATREGLNSYNEQFF. CDR3 nucleotides: TGTGCCACTAGGGAGGGCTTAAACTCCTACAATGAGCAGTTCTTC.

The V gene is TRBV7-2, the J gene TRBJ2-2, with D possibly TRBD1 on 6 matching bases. CDR1 SGHTA and CDR2 FQGNSA come from the germline V gene. Trimming took 4 bases from V and 6 from J, leaving 9 bases between them. CDR3 length: 13 amino acids. The CDR3 reads CASSSRGAGELFF. CDR3 sequence (DNA): TGTGCCAGCAGCTCCAGGGGAGCCGGGGAGCTGTTTTTT.

On this clone: Additional DNA sequences in this sample encode the identical CDR3. The chain is built from TRBV5-1 and TRBJ2-7; D is unresolved. V was trimmed by 3 bases and J by 0 bases, leaving 4 bases between them. Looked up from germline, CDR1 is SGHRS and CDR2 is YFSETQ. The CDR3 is made up of 12 amino acids. The CDR3 spells CASSSSSYEQYF. The CDR3 nucleotides read TGCGCCAGCAGCTCGTCCTCCTACGAGCAGTACTTC.

The V call is TRBV27, the J call TRBJ2-2; 7 bases agree with TRBD1. CDR1 and CDR2 from the germline V gene are MNHEY and SMNVEV (reference sequence). Trimming removed 3 bases from V and 5 bases from J; junction bases left unmatched: 15. The CDR3 totals 18 residues. The CDR3 region has the DNA TGTGCCAGCAGTTTTGAGGGGCCGACAGGGTGGGGGACCGGGGAGCTGTTTTTT. This encodes CASSFEGPTGWGTGELFF.

The V gene is TRBV4-3, the J gene TRBJ1-2; 7 positions match TRBD1. Germline-derived CDR1 and CDR2 are LGHNA and YSLEER. The V gene end was trimmed by 1 base and the J gene end by 2 bases; junction bases not matched to a gene: 13. CDR3 length equals 18 residues. CDR3 DNA: TGCGCCAGCAGCCAAGCACCGCGGTACAGGGGAGTGAACTATGGCTACACCTTC. It specifies CASSQAPRYRGVNYGYTF.

The V and J genes are TRBV4-2 and TRBJ1-5; unclear D gene. The CDR3 contains 17 residues. CDR1 is LGHNA, CDR2 YNFKEQ, per germline. The V and J ends lost 2 bases and 0 bases respectively, with 14 bases between them. CDR3 amino acids: CASSQQSGAYSNQPQHF. The CDR3 nucleotides read TGTGCCAGCAGCCAACAGTCGGGAGCTTATAGCAATCAGCCCCAGCATTTT.

This clone has a single count. The chain joins TRBV7-2 to TRBJ2-7, with D maybe TRBD1 (6 bases). CDR3 length: 14 residues. CDR1 and CDR2 from the germline V gene are SGHTA and FQGNSA. Trimming pared 1 base from V and 6 bases from J, leaving 13 bases between. This CDR3 is CASSLDRADAEQYF. The DNA of the CDR3 is TGTGCCAGCAGCTTAGACAGGGCTGACGCCGAGCAGTACTTC. Full variable domain (remainder filled in from reference TRBV7-2 and TRBJ2-7): GAGVSQSPSNKVTEKGKDVELRCDPISGHTALYWYRQSLGQGLEFLIYFQGNSAPDKSGLPSDRFSAERTGGSVSTLTIQRTQQEDSAVYLCASSLDRADAEQYFGPGTRLTVT.

This clone was observed a few times. The chain employs TRBV4-2 and TRBJ2-3; 11 nucleotides match TRBD2. From germline, CDR1 is LGHNA and CDR2 YNFKEQ. After removal of 5 bases from V and 4 bases from J, the junction contained 20 bases not matched to a gene. This CDR3 region has 20 residues. Here the CDR3 reads CASSSRDRVLAGGLADTQYF. For the CDR3, the DNA is TGTGCCAGCAGCTCCCGGGACAGAGTCTTAGCGGGGGGGCTGGCAGATACGCAGTATTTT.

The gene calls are TRBV12-3 or TRBV12-4 and TRBJ2-1, with 8 nucleotides matching TRBD1. The J segment lost 10 bases and the V segment lost 6 bases, leaving 8 bases of the junction unmatched. CDR3 length: 13 residues. The CDR3 nucleotides are TGTGCCAGCAGCCTAGGACAGGGTTGGGAGCAGTTCTTC. Amino acids: CASSLGQGWEQFF.

The chain combines TRBV4-2 with TRBJ1-2; D possibly corresponds to TRBD1 (5 bases). Trimming took 1 base from V and 5 from J, leaving 14 bases between them. The CDR3 contains 15 residues. Germline-derived CDR1 and CDR2 are LGHNA and YNFKEQ. The CDR3 region is CASSQGLGEDYGYTF. As DNA, the CDR3 is TGTGCCAGCAGCCAAGGTCTAGGGGAAGATTATGGCTACACCTTC.

V and J are TRBV12-5 and TRBJ2-1; possibly TRBD2 for D (6 bases). The V end was cut by 3 bases, the J end by 0 bases, with 12 bases between. This CDR3 has 16 amino acids. Germline V gives CDR1 LGHNT, CDR2 FRNRAP. For the CDR3, the DNA is TGTGCTAGTGGTTTCGAGGTGGGGGGCTCCTACAATGAGCAGTTCTTC. It codes for CASGFEVGGSYNEQFF.

The chain joins TRBV28 to TRBJ1-6, with 9 bases identical to TRBD1. V lost 5 bases to trimming and J lost 12 bases; unmatched junction nucleotides: 14. In germline, CDR1 is MDHEN, CDR2 SYDVKM. The CDR3 sequence is 16 residues long. DNA of the CDR3: TGTGCCAGCAGTACCTCGGGACAGGGTATGGAAGAACCCCTCCACTTT. This gives the protein CASSTSGQGMEEPLHF.

V is TRBV5-5 and J is TRBJ2-2; TRBD1 matches at 7 bases. The V segment lost 4 bases and the J segment 3 bases; nucleotides outside the gene matches: 3. The CDR3 consists of 14 residues. Germline CDR1 and CDR2: SGHKS and YYEKEE (reference sequence). DNA for the CDR3: TGTGCCAGCAGCCCAACAGGGGACACCGGGGAGCTGTTTTTT. Protein: CASSPTGDTGELFF.

The V gene is TRBV5-1, the J gene TRBJ2-3; 10 nucleotides match TRBD2. The CDR3 consists of 14 residues. Germline trimming cut 3 bases from V and 4 bases from J; bases unmatched to any gene: 2. Germline V gene sequence: CDR1 SGHRS, CDR2 YFSETQ. The CDR3 region is CASSYGLAADTQYF. The CDR3, as DNA: TGCGCCAGCAGCTACGGACTAGCGGCAGATACGCAGTATTTT.

This clone has just a few counts. V and J are TRBV28 and TRBJ1-2; tentative D call: TRBD1 (5 bases). CDR3 length: 15 residues. V was pared by 2 bases and J by 2 bases, with 12 bases between. In germline, CDR1 is MDHEN, CDR2 SYDVKM. CDR3 bases: TGTGCCAGCAGTTTAGGGGCCCGCAAAAACTATGGCTACACCTTC. It codes for CASSLGARKNYGYTF.

The V call is TRBV9, the J call TRBJ2-5; TRBD2 might be the D (5 bases). The V and J ends lost 0 bases and 2 bases respectively, with 11 bases between them. This CDR3 contains 15 residues. CDR1 SGDLS and CDR2 YYNGEE come from the germline V gene. CDR3 DNA: TGTGCCAGCAGCGTAGAAGAGCGGCCACAAGAGACCCAGTACTTC. Amino acid sequence: CASSVEERPQETQYF.

This clone was found once. This chain joins TRBV5-1 and TRBJ1-5; 7 bases agree with TRBD1. The CDR3 extends over 14 amino acids. J gave up 4 bases and V 4 bases, and 5 bases lay outside the gene matches. Looked up from germline, CDR1 is SGHRS and CDR2 is YFSETQ. This CDR3 reads CASSDTGDNQPQHF. The CDR3, as DNA: TGCGCCAGCAGCGATACAGGGGATAATCAGCCCCAGCATTTT.

The chain employs TRBV5-1 and TRBJ1-1, with 7 nucleotides matching TRBD1. Germline CDR1 and CDR2: SGHRS and YFSETQ. V dropped 3 bases and J dropped 2; count of bases not matched to a gene: 4. The length of the CDR3 is 14 residues. In DNA form, the CDR3 reads TGCGCCAGCAGCTGGGGACAGTCAAACACTGAAGCTTTCTTT. This sequence encodes CASSWGQSNTEAFF.

CDR3: CASSSRLEGGLDTQYF. CDR3 nucleotides: TGTGCCAGCAGCTCGAGATTGGAGGGGGGGCTAGATACGCAGTATTTT. The rearrangement uses TRBV5-4 and TRBJ2-3; tentative D call: TRBD2 (7 bases). Per the germline V gene, CDR1 is SGHNT and CDR2 is YYREEE (reference sequence). V lost 3 bases and J 5 bases, leaving 19 bases between the germline ends. The CDR3 runs to 16 residues. The full variable domain, with the rest looked up from reference TRBV5-4 and TRBJ2-3, is ETGVTQSPTHLIKTRGQQVTLRCSSQSGHNTVSWYQQALGQGPQFIFQYYREEENGRGNFPPRFSGLQFPNYSSELNVNALELDDSALYLCASSSRLEGGLDTQYFGPGTRLTVL.

The chain uses TRBV6-6 and TRBJ1-4; D remains unclear. CDR1 and CDR2 from the germline V gene are MNHNY and SVGAGI (reference sequence). The CDR3 runs to 13 residues. The V end was cut by 2 bases, the J end by 10 bases, with 11 bases between. CDR3 coding DNA: TGTGCCAGCAGTTACGGTGGGCAAGCAAAACTGTTTTTT. Its translation is CASSYGGQAKLFF.

The chain is built from TRBV18 and TRBJ2-7; 8 nucleotides line up with TRBD2. Germline V gene sequence: CDR1 KGHSH, CDR2 LQKENI. V lost 6 bases, J lost 3 bases, and 10 bases stayed unmatched. This CDR3 contains 15 residues. The CDR3 DNA reads as TGTGCCAGCTCCGGCGCGGGGGGAAGAGACTACGAGCAGTACTTC. Amino acids: CASSGAGGRDYEQYF. The full variable domain, with the rest looked up from reference TRBV18 and TRBJ2-7, is NAGVMQNPRHLVRRRGQEARLRCSPMKGHSHVYWYRQLPEEGLKFMVYLQKENIIDESGMPKERFSAEFPKEGPSILRIQQVVRGDSAAYFCASSGAGGRDYEQYFGPGTRLTVT.